Sequencing of this TCR beta chain was carried out in a study of STAT3 mutations in large granular lymphocyte leukemia. The overall study: Immunosuppressive therapy was given to more than half of T-LGLL patients. The study's findings and limits: All newly emerging clones after therapy were STAT3 wild type. In some patients, a small highly pathogenic clone possibly went undetected. At least one immunodominant TCR beta clonotype appeared in every T-cell large granular lymphocyte leukemia patient.

A note on this clone: Its antigen is currently unknown.

The repertoire was sequenced with immunoSEQ multiplex PCR; TCRdb's copy has only in-frame clones and lacks some. The profile shows 3,500 to 4,500 clones, around 55% of them singletons. V dropped 6 bases and J dropped 0 bases, with 6 bases sitting between them. Germline V CDR1 and CDR2: MNHNY, SVGAGI (reference sequence). The CDR3 is made up of 13 amino acids. The receptor's source is a male patient between 50 and 60 years old with T-cell large granular lymphocyte leukemia. Some clones in this sample may be carry-over from other donors' samples. Sample: peripheral blood mononuclear cells. J is TRBJ2-1 and V is TRBV6-6; D is uncertain. The CDR3 is CASSLPSYNEQFF. The CDR3 nucleotides are TGTGCCAGCAGCCTGCCCTCCTACAATGAGCAGTTCTTC.